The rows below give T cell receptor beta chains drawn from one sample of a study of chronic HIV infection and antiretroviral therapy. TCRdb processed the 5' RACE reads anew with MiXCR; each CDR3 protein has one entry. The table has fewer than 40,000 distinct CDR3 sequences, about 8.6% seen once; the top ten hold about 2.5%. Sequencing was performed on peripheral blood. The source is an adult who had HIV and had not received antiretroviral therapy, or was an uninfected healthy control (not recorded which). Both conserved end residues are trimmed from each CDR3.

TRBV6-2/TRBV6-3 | ASSYGGGAARETQY
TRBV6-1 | ASMAADYGYT
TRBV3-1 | ASSQGPGGPGTDTQY
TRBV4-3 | ASSRGQAEAF
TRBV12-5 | ASGSGQAISEKLF
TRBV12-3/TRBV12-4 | ASQPRREMNTEAF
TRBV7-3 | ASSKGQANTEAF
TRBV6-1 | ASSERATGELF
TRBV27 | ASGTSGPYNEQF
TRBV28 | ASSGGGAGTDTQY
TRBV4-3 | ASSQVVISDSLYEKLF
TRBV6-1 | ASSASWDLNSPLH
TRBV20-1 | SATTDRGQYNEQF
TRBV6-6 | ASKLSGELF
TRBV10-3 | AINRDRGSEQY
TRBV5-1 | ASSLQGFTEAF
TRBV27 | ASSPTQTNPYT
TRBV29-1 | SVEFDSPYEQY
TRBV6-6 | ASTTSGPGRSPLH
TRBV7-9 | ASSPMWGFDTQY